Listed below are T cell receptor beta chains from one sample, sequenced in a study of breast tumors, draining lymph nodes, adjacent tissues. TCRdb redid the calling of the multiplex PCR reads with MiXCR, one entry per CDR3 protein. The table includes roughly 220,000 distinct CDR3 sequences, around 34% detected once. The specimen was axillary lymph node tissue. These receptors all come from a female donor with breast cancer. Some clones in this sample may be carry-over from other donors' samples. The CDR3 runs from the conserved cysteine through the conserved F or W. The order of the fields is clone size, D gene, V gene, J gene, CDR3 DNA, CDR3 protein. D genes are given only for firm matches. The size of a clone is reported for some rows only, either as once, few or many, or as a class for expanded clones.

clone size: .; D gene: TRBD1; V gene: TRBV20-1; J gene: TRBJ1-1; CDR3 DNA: TGCAGTGCTCCGACAGGGGGTACTGAAGCTTTCTTT; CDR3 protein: CSAPTGGTEAFF
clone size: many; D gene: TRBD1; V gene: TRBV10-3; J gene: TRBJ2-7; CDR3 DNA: TGTGCCGTCACCGGGACAGGGCACTACGAGCAGTACTTC; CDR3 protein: CAVTGTGHYEQYF
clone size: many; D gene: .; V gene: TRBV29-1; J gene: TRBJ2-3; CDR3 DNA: TGCAGCGTTGGCAGGGGTGAGGATACGCAGTATTTT; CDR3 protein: CSVGRGEDTQYF
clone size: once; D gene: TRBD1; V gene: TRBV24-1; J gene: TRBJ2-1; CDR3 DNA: TGTGCCACCAGTGATTCCCAACAGGGGCATGCTAATGAGCAGTTCTTC; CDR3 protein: CATSDSQQGHANEQFF
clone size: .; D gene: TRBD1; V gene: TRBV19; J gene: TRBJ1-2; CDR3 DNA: TGTGCCAGTAGTATACCGGGACAGGGGGGAAATGGCTACACCTTC; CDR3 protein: CASSIPGQGGNGYTF
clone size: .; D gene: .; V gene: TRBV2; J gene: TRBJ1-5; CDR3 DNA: TGTGCCAGCAGTGAAGACGTGGGGGGGTATCAGCCCCAGCATTTT; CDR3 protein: CASSEDVGGYQPQHF
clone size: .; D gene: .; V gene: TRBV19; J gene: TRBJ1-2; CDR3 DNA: TGTGCCAGTAGTATTTTCGACAGACGGGCCGGCTACACCTTC; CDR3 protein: CASSIFDRRAGYTF
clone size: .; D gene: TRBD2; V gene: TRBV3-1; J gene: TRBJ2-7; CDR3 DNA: TGTGCCAGCAGCCCGGATCGGACTAGCGGGAGGGAAAGCTCCTACGAGCAGTACTTC; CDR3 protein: CASSPDRTSGRESSYEQYF
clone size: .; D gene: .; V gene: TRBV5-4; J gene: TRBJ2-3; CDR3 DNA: TGTGCCAGCAGTTCCATTCTCACTCCGGCGGATACGCAGTATTTT; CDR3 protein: CASSSILTPADTQYF
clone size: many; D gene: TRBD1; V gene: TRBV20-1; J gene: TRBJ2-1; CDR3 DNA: TGCAGTGCTAGAAATCAGGGGGCGCGATACAATGAGCAGTTCTTC; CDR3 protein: CSARNQGARYNEQFF
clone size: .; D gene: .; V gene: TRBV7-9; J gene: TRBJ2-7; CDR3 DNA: TGTGCCAGCAGCTTAGTAGGGGGGGGGCACGAGCAGTACTTC; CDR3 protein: CASSLVGGGHEQYF
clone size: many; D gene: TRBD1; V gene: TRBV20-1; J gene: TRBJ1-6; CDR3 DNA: TGCAGTGCTTTAGGGACAGGGGGCTTTCATTCACCCCTCCACTTT; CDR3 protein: CSALGTGGFHSPLHF
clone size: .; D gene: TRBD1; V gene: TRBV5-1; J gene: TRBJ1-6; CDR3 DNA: TGCGCCAGCAGCTCCACCACTGGACAGGGGAATTCACCCCTCCACTTT; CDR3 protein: CASSSTTGQGNSPLHF
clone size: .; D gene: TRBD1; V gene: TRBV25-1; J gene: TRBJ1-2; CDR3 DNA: TGTGCCAGCAGTGCTCCGGGGACAGGAGGTGGCTACACCTTC; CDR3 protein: CASSAPGTGGGYTF
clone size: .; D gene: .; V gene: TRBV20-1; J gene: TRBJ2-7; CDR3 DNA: TGCAGTGCTAAGGACAGTCCCGTGGTGGCGCAGTACTTC; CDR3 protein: CSAKDSPVVAQYF
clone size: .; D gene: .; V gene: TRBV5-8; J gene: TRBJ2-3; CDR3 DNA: TGTGCCAGCAGCGAATACGGGCCAACGGGCACAGATACGCAGTATTTT; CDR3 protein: CASSEYGPTGTDTQYF
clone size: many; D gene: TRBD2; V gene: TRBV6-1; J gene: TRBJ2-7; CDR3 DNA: TGTGCCAGCAGTGAATACAGCGGGACTTCCATGTTCTACGAGCAGTACTTC; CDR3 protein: CASSEYSGTSMFYEQYF
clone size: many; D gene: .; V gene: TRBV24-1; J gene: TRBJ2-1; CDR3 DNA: TGTGCCACCAGTGACCCATCTAGCAATGAGCAGTTCTTC; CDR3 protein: CATSDPSSNEQFF
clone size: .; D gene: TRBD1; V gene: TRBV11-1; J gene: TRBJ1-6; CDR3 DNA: TGTGCCAACAGCTTGGCTCCGGGACAGGGGGCATCGGGGTTTGGGACACCCCTCCACTTT; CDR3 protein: CANSLAPGQGASGFGTPLHF
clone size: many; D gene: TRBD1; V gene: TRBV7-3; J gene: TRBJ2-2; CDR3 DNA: TGTGCCAGCAGTTTAGGGGGCCCGAACACCGGGGAGCTGTTTTTT; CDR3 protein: CASSLGGPNTGELFF
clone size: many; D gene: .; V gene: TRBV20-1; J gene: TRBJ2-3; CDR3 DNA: TGCAGTGCTAGACTGCCTAAGGATACGCAGTATTTT; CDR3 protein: CSARLPKDTQYF
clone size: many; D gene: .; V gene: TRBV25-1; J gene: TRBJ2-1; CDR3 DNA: TGTGCCAGCAGTGAATATCCCCTAGGGGGGTTATTCTTC; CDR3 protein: CASSEYPLGGLFF
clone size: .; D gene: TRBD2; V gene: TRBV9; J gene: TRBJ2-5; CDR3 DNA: TGTGCCAGGGTGACTAGCGGGGTACTCCAAGAGACCCCGTACTTC; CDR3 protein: CARVTSGVLQETPYF
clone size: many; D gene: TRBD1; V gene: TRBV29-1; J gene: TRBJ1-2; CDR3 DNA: TGCAGCGTCTTACACCGGGACAGGGGGGGCTACACCTTC; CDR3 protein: CSVLHRDRGGYTF
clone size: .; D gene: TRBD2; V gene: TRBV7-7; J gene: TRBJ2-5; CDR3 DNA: TGTGCTAGCAGCTCTAGCGGGAGTGTAGAGACCCAGTACTTC; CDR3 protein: CASSSSGSVETQYF
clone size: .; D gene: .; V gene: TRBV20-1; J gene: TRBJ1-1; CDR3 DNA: TGCAGTGCTCGGACAGTTGCAGAAGCTTTCTTT; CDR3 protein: CSARTVAEAFF
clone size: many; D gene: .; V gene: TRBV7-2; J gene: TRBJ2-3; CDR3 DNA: TGTGCCAGCAGCAGCATGAGCACAGATACGCAGTATTTT; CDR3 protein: CASSSMSTDTQYF
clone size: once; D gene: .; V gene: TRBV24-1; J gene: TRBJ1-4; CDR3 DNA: TGTGCCACCAGTCGAGGATCGGGAGGGGATAATGAAAAACTGTTTTTT; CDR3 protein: CATSRGSGGDNEKLFF
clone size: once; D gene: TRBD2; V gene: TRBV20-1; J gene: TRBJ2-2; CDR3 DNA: TGCAGTGCTAAGCTAGCGGGGGAGGCCGGGGAGCTGTTTTTT; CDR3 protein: CSAKLAGEAGELFF
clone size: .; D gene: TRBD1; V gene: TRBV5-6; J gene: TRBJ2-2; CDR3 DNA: TGTGCCAGCAGCTTGTTGGGACAGGGGAACACCGGGGAGCTGTCTTGG; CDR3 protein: CASSLLGQGNTGELSW
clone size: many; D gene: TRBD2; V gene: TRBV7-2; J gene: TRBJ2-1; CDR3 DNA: TGTGCCAGCAGCTTCTCCGGGACTACCAAAATCTATGAGCAGTTCTTC; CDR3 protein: CASSFSGTTKIYEQFF
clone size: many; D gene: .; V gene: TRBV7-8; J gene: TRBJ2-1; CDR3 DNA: TGTGCCAGCAGCTTTCGGCGGGAATCCTACAATGAGCAGTTCTTC; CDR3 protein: CASSFRRESYNEQFF
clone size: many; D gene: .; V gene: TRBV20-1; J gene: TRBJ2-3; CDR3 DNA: TGCAGTGCTAGGGGGCCGGATACGCAGTATTTT; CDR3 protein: CSARGPDTQYF
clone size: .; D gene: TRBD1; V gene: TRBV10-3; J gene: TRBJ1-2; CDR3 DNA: TGTGCCACTGGACAGGGGCCGCGCGACAAAGGGGGTGTCCGCTTC; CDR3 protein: CATGQGPRDKGGVRF
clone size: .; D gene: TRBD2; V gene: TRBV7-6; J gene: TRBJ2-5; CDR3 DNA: TGTGCCAGCTCCTACCAGGCGGGGGGGCCGGGGACCCAGTACTTC; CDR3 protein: CASSYQAGGPGTQYF
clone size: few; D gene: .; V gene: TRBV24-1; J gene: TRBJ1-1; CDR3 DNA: TGTGCCACCAGTAACCCGAACACTGAAGCTTTCTTT; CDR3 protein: CATSNPNTEAFF
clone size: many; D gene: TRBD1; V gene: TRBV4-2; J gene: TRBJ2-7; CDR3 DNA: TGTGCCAGCAGCCAGACGCCCGGGACAGGTCATGCCTACGAGCAGTACTTC; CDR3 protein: CASSQTPGTGHAYEQYF
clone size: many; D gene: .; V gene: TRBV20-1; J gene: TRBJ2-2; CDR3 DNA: TGCAGTGCTAGTCGGGACAAGAACACCGGGGAGCTGTTTTTT; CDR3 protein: CSASRDKNTGELFF
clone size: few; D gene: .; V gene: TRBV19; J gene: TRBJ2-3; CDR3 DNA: TGTGCCAGTAGTATGCAAAGGGGAGCGGATACGCAGTATTTT; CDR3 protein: CASSMQRGADTQYF
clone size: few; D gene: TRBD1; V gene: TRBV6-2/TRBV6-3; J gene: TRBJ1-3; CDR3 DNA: TGTGCCAGCAGAACAGGGGGCCCCTCTGGAAACACCATATATTTT; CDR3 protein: CASRTGGPSGNTIYF
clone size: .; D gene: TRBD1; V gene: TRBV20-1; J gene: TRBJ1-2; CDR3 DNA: TGCAGTGCTAGAGAAGGGACAGGGGACCTCCCCACCTTC; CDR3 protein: CSAREGTGDLPTF
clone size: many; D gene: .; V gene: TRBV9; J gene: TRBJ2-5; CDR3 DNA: TGTGCCAGCAGCGACGCCGCAGGGGTTTGGGAGACCCAGTACTTC; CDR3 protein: CASSDAAGVWETQYF
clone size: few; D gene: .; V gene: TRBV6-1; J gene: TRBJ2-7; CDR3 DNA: TGTGCCAGCAGTGCGATCCGGGACGTTGGGGGGAAGCAGTACTTC; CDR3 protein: CASSAIRDVGGKQYF
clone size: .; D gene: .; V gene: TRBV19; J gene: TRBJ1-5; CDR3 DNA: TGTGCCAGTAGTATTAGGTCGGGCAATCAGCCCCAGCATTTT; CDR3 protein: CASSIRSGNQPQHF
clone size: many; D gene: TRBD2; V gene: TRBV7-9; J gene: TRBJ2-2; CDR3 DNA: TGTGCCAGCAGCTTAGCGCTTCGGGGACTAGAGAACACCGGGGAGCTGTTTTTT; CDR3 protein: CASSLALRGLENTGELFF
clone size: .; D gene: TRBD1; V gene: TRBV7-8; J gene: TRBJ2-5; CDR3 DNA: TGTGCCAGCAGCTTTAGACAGGGGGCAAGAGAGACCCAGTACTTC; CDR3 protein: CASSFRQGARETQYF
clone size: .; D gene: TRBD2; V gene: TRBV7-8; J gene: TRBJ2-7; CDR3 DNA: TGTGCCAGCAGCTTAGGGGGACTAGCGGGTTTTTCTCCCTACGAGCAGTACTTC; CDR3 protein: CASSLGGLAGFSPYEQYF
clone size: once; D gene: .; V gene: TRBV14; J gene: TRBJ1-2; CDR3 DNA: TGTGCCAGCAGCCAAGGGAGACACGTCGCCAACTATGGCTACACCTTC; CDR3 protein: CASSQGRHVANYGYTF
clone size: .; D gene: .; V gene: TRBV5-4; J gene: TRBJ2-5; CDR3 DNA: TGTGCCAGCAGCAAGGGACGGAGAGAGACCCAGTACTTC; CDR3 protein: CASSKGRRETQYF
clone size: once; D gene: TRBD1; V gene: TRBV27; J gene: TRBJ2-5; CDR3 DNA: TGTGCCAGCAGGGAGACAGGGAGAGAGGCCCAGTACTTC; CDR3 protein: CASRETGREAQYF
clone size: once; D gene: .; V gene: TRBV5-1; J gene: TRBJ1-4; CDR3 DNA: TGCGCCAGCAGCCAGACAGTTGGGGAAAAACTGTTTTTT; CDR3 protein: CASSQTVGEKLFF
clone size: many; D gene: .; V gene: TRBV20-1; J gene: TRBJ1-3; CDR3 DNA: TGCAGTGCTAGCTGGGCAGCTGGAAACACCATATATTTT; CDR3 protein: CSASWAAGNTIYF
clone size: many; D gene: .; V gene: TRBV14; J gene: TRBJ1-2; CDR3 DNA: TGTGCCAGCAGCCAAGCTGGACGGCAGATCTATGGCTACACCTTC; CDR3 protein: CASSQAGRQIYGYTF
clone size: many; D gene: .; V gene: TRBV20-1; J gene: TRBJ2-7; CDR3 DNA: TGCAGTGCCCCTAAGACTAGGTCCACCTACGAGCAGTACTTC; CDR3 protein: CSAPKTRSTYEQYF
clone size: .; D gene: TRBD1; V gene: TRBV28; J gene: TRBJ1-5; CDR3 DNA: TGTGCCACCGTTACCGGGGGACAGGGGCATCAGCCCCAGCATTTT; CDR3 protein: CATVTGGQGHQPQHF
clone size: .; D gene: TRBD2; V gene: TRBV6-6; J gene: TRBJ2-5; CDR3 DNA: TGTGCCAGCAGTCCCCATACGGGAGGAAAGACCCAGTACTTC; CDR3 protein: CASSPHTGGKTQYF
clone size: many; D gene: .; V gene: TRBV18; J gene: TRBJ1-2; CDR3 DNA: TGTGCCAGCTCACCCCAAAAGGGGAACTATGGCTACACCTTC; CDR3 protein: CASSPQKGNYGYTF